This passage covers 3 T cell receptor beta chains from one sample sequenced in a study of vaccination effects on CD4 cells after COVID-19 (dated by TCRdb to between 2021 and 2022). These receptors' antigens are unknown. The library came from the immunoSEQ multiplex PCR assay. The clones in this table, taken by TCRdb from immuneACCESS, are in-frame only. Not every clone is retained; where verified, under half of the shortfall comes from an unresolved V gene, and the cause of the rest is unknown. In this sample the table shows about 27,000 clones, 65% to 75% of which occur a single time. Clones ranked in the top ten supply about 10% of the sample. In the ViraFEST assay, PBMC were stimulated with viral peptide pools, and antigen-specific CD4+ T cell clonotypes were then identified by expansion using TCR sequencing. After around ten days of culture, CD4+ T cells were isolated with the EasySep CD4+ T cell isolation kit. Negative nucleocapsid antibody results before and after vaccination confirmed that the healthy vaccine recipients had no prior SARS-CoV-2 infection.

The starting material was CD4+ T cells from PBMCs cultured with SARS-CoV-2 spike peptides, obtained before COVID-19 vaccination. The sample's cell subset or site label, decoded: SARS-CoV-2 spike overlapping peptide pool stimulation. The origin of the receptors is a human donor who received a COVID-19 vaccine.

This rearrangement joins TRBV15 to TRBJ1-2; D is possibly TRBD1 (5 bases). Trimming removed 5 bases at V and 2 bases at J, with 12 bases between. The germline V gene has CDR1 LNHNV and CDR2 YYDKDF (reference sequence). The CDR3 has 14 amino acids. In DNA form, the CDR3 reads TGTGCCACCAGCGCTCAGGGTTGGAACTATGGCTACACCTTC. It yields the protein CATSAQGWNYGYTF.

A few counts support this clone. The chain's CDR3 is CAISESEATQFF. Written as DNA, the CDR3 is TGTGCCATCAGTGAGTCGGAAGCGACTCAGTTCTTC. The chain employs TRBV10-3 and TRBJ2-1, with D unclear. V was shortened by 0 bases and J by 13 bases, with 10 bases between the two germline ends. CDR3 size: 12 residues. Germline CDR1 is ENHRY and CDR2 is SYGVKD.

For the CDR3, the DNA is TGCAGCGTTGGGCGTGTCGGGGGATATACTGAAGCTTTCTTT. Its protein is CSVGRVGGYTEAFF. The J gene is TRBJ1-1, the V gene TRBV29-1; a possible D gene is TRBD1 (5 bases). The germline V and J ends were trimmed by 4 bases and 5 bases, with 17 bases remaining between them. Germline V lookup: CDR1 SQVTM, CDR2 ANQGSEA. The CDR3 runs to 14 residues.